This T cell receptor beta chain was sequenced during a study of T cell responses to AZD1222 COVID-19 vaccine listed by TCRdb under 2021. Background on the whole study: A total of 230 or so trial participants underwent TCR sequencing, of whom 207 received two doses of AZD1222 and about 25 received two doses of the MenACWY control vaccine. Trial participants were enrolled by age into 18-55, 56-69 and 70-plus year subgroups, with approximately 160, 26 and 62 TCR-sequenced participants respectively. Broader findings and caveats from the paper: Most participants were white British and females outnumbered males, and the authors suggested that clonal diversity may have been underestimated. The 56-69-year group was small, and its depth increase did not reach significance, likely because of low power. Only five to seven AZD1222 recipients were SARS-CoV-2 seropositive at baseline, limiting conclusions about previously exposed vaccinees. Vaccine-associated CD4 TCRs spanned the whole spike protein, with dominant responses in regions 160-218 and 743-854. Reportedly, close to half of the unique spike-specific TCRs recognized epitopes lying outside the regions that are mutated in the B.1.351 and B.1.1.7 variants. Spike-specific TCR breadth and depth rose significantly after two AZD1222 doses compared with day 0 and with MenACWY recipients. Because no day 14 peak-response samples were available, the repertoires could be characterized only after the peak T cell response.

CDR1 and CDR2, per the germline V gene, are SNHLY and FYNNEI. Deletion took 6 bases off V and 2 bases off J, with a span of 8 bases between the germline ends. The CDR3 goes from the cysteine to the phenylalanine over 13 residues. The sequence is cut down to CDR3 DNA, 39 bases in frame from base 1. The CDR3 regions of human TCRbeta chains were analyzed by immunosequencing. The original pipeline was this. Repertoire TCRs were checked for matches against a reference library of SARS-CoV-2-specific TCRs that had been generated using the MIRA antigen-specificity platform. Breadth meant the fraction of unique TCRs that were SARS-CoV-2-associated, whereas depth meant the fraction of total T cells that were SARS-CoV-2-associated. Using the MIRA data, each spike-specific TCR was assigned both to the spike region to which the TCR was reactive and to a CD4 or CD8 class. Log10-transformed breadth and depth values were compared by one-way ANOVA with Sidak's multiple comparisons tests. Here the immuneACCESS table is served through TCRdb, limited to in-frame sequences with V and J called. Missing clones are a known gap in these copies; in checked studies unresolved V genes cover under half, and the rest lacks a known reason. The V and J calls and clone size come from that table; D and trimming were worked out from the DNA. This sample holds about 120,000 clones; about 90% were observed only once. Together, the top ten hold around 1.4% of the sample.

The sample's time point, from its label and the paper: about 28 days (+/-7) after the second vaccine dose. AZD1222 recipients with second doses at about 4 weeks or about 12 weeks were pooled, because spike-specific TCR depth and breadth did not differ between schedules. Vaccinee samples were obtained from the UK trials COV001 and COV002, which included a single-blind randomized controlled phase 2/3 trial of AZD1222 (ChAdOx1 nCoV-19) in healthy adults. For TCRbeta chain sequencing, PBMC samples from trial participants were taken at day 0 and at day 28 after the second dose. Note on this clone: Its antigen is unknown. No base quality information exists; no much larger clone differs at one position.

The source material was peripheral blood, sampled 28 days after the second AZD1222 dose. The TCR originated in an adult who received the AZD1222 COVID-19 vaccine. Recombination joined TRBV2 with TRBJ1-5; D gene: possibly TRBD1, on 5 matching bases. The CDR3 sequence is CASRLGGNQPQHF. The DNA sequence is as follows: TGTGCCAGCAGGTTAGGGGGCAATCAGCCCCAGCATTTT.